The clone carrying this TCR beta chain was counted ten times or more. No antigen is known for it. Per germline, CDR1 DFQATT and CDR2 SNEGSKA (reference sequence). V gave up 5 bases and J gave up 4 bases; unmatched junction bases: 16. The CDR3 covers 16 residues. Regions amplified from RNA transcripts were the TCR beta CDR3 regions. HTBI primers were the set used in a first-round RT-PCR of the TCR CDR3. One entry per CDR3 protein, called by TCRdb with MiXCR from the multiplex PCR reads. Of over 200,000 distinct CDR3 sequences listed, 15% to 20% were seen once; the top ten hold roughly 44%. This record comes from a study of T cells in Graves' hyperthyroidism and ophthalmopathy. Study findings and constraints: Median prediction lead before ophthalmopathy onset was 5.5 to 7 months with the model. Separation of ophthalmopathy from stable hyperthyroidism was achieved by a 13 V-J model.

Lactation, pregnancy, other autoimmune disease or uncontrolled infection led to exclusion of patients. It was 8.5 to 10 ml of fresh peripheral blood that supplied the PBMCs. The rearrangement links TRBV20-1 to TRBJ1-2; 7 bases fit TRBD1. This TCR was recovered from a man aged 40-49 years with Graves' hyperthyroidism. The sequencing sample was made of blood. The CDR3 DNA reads TGCAGTGCTTCTCACCCAGGGGGTAATGTAGGCTATGGCTACACCTTC. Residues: CSASHPGGNVGYGYTF.